Here is one T cell receptor beta chain with its context. Clones were read by immunoSEQ multiplex PCR, and TCRdb kept only the in-frame ones, dropping some. In the table there are roughly 250,000 clones, 82% of which are singletons. This sample was taken from a study of blood T cell repertoires in COVID-19. V lost 4 bases to trimming and J lost 6 bases, with 16 bases between them. This CDR3 has 15 residues. Germline CDR1 reads SGHRS; CDR2 reads YFSETQ. The sequenced material came from peripheral blood. The chain joins TRBV5-1 to TRBJ2-2; possible D gene TRBD2, 7 bases. The sequence derives from a woman in her sixties with active or convalescent COVID-19. The CDR3 protein is CASSARGGYPGELFF. In nucleotides, the CDR3 is TGCGCCAGCAGCGCGAGGGGGGGATATCCCGGGGAGCTGTTTTTT.